This T cell receptor beta chain is from a study of T cells in Graves' hyperthyroidism and ophthalmopathy. This CDR3 has 14 residues. With 4 bases clipped from V and 7 bases from J, the junction kept 6 bases outside the gene matches. The V gene's germline CDR1 is SGHKS and CDR2 YYEKEE (reference sequence). About this clonotype itself: Its antigen is undetermined.

The investigators amplified TCR beta CDR3 regions from RNA transcripts. When the TCR CDR3 underwent first-round RT-PCR, the HTBI primer set was used. TCRdb re-called the multiplex PCR reads through MiXCR, storing one row per CDR3 protein. The sample holds some 600,000 distinct CDR3 sequences, about 15% seen once. Study outcomes and limitations: A median around six months before onset, the model predicted ophthalmopathy. Most clonotypes expanded in thyroid above 0.001 were likewise present in blood.

The rearrangement links TRBV5-5 to TRBJ1-5, with 9 positions matching TRBD1. Material for sequencing was blood. This TCR was sampled from a woman aged 30 to 39 with Graves' hyperthyroidism that later progressed to Graves' ophthalmopathy. The CDR3 region has the DNA TGTGCCAGCAGCGCGACAGGGGGAAGACAGCCCCAGCATTTT. Protein: CASSATGGRQPQHF.